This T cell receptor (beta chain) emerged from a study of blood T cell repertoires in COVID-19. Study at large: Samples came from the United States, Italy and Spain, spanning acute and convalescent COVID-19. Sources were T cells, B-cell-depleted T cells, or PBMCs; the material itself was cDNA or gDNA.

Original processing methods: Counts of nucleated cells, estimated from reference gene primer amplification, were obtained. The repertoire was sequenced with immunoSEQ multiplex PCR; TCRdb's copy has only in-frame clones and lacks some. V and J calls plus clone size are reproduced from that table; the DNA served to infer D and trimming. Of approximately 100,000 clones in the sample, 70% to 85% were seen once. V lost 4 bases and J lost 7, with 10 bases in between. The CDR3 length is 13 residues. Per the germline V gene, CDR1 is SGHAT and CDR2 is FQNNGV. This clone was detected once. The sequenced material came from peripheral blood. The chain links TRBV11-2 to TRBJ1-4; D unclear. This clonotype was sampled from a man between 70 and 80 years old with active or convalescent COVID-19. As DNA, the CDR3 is TGTGCCAGCAGCTGGCGACCGGGTGAAAAACTGTTTTTT. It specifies CASSWRPGEKLFF.